The 20 T cell receptor beta chains in this list originate from one sample, sequenced in a study of blood T cell repertoires in COVID-19 (dated by TCRdb to the early 2020s). The method was the immunoSEQ multiplex PCR assay. Imported from immuneACCESS, the table was reduced by TCRdb to in-frame sequences with V and J called. These copies leave out some clones; in studies compared against another copy, an unresolved V gene accounts for under half, and the cause of the remainder is not known. Here the sample has roughly 180,000 clones; around 78% occur a single time. The ten most abundant clones make up around 4.8% of the sample. Sequenced sample: PBMCs or T cells enriched from blood (not recorded which). These receptors came from a woman aged 50 to 60 who had recovered from COVID-19.

The chain employs TRBV18 and TRBJ2-5; D is undetermined. CDR1 KGHSH and CDR2 LQKENI come from the germline V gene. The CDR3 has 13 amino acids. V dropped 4 bases and J dropped 2 bases, with 8 bases sitting between them. The CDR3: CASSLGEQETQYF. The CDR3 DNA sequence: TGTGCCAGCTCACTCGGTGAACAAGAGACCCAGTACTTC. Drawing the rest from reference TRBV18 and TRBJ2-5, the complete variable domain is NAGVMQNPRHLVRRRGQEARLRCSPMKGHSHVYWYRQLPEEGLKFMVYLQKENIIDESGMPKERFSAEFPKEGPSILRIQQVVRGDSAAYFCASSLGEQETQYFGPGTRLLVL.

The chain is built from TRBV4-2 and TRBJ2-1; tentative D call: TRBD2 (6 bases). The CDR3 runs to 13 residues. From germline, CDR1 is LGHNA and CDR2 YNFKEQ. V lost 0 bases, J lost 9 bases, and 9 bases lay in between. CDR3 amino acids: CASSQDRETEQFF. CDR3 DNA: TGTGCCAGCAGCCAAGATCGGGAGACTGAGCAGTTCTTC.

The CDR3 spells CASSLGGGMAFF. DNA for the CDR3: TGTGCCAGCAGCCTCGGGGGGGGAATGGCTTTCTTT. The chain carries TRBV5-8 and TRBJ1-1; a possible D gene is TRBD1 (5 bases). Germline V gene sequence: CDR1 SGHTS, CDR2 YDEGEE. V was clipped by 4 bases and J by 11 bases, with 15 bases between them. There are 12 residues in the CDR3.

The gene calls are TRBV11-2 and TRBJ1-1; possibly TRBD1 for D (5 bases). With 7 bases removed from V and 1 base from J, the gap between germline ends came to 10 bases. Germline CDR1 is SGHAT and CDR2 is FQNNGV. CDR3 length equals 13 residues. The DNA of the CDR3 is TGTGCCAGCATCGGGGGGGGGAACACTGAAGCTTTCTTT. It codes for CASIGGGNTEAFF.

The genes are TRBV10-1 and TRBJ1-2; D gene unclear. Trimming stripped 11 bases from V and 0 bases from J, with 13 bases between. This CDR3 spans 13 amino acids. CDR1 is WNHNN, CDR2 SYGVQD, per germline (reference sequence). The CDR3 DNA follows: TGCGCCGACCCCCCCAGGACTAACTATGGCTACACCTTC. The encoded protein is CADPPRTNYGYTF.

The rearrangement links TRBV9 to TRBJ1-1, with D possibly matching TRBD1 (6 bases). Per germline, CDR1 SGDLS and CDR2 YYNGEE. The V and J ends lost 0 bases and 5 bases respectively, with 14 bases between them. CDR3 length: 15 residues. CDR3 sequence (DNA): TGTGCCAGCAGCGTAGAAGGGCAGGGGTTAACTGAAGCTTTCTTT. It is translated as CASSVEGQGLTEAFF.

The chain employs TRBV11-2 and TRBJ2-1; TRBD2 matches 9 bases. Germline V gives CDR1 SGHAT, CDR2 FQNNGV. The CDR3 has 17 residues. After removal of 3 bases from V and 0 bases from J, the junction contained 6 bases not matched to a gene. Here the CDR3 DNA reads TGTGCCAGCAGCTTGCCGACTAGCGGAAGCTCCTACAATGAGCAGTTCTTC. Translation: CASSLPTSGSSYNEQFF.

The count of this clone is one. The chain couples TRBV28 to TRBJ2-3; maybe TRBD2 (7 bases). The germline V and J ends were trimmed by 0 bases and 0 bases, with 10 bases remaining between them. This CDR3 contains 16 residues. Germline V CDR1 and CDR2: MDHEN, SYDVKM. CDR3 nucleotides: TGTGCCAGCAGTTTATGGCGGGGGCAAAGCACAGATACGCAGTATTTT. As protein: CASSLWRGQSTDTQYF.

This chain's CDR3 is CASSKLGGSYEQYV. Here the CDR3 DNA reads TGTGCCAGCAGTAAATTAGGGGGATCCTACGAGCAGTACGTC. This chain links TRBV27 with TRBJ2-7; D perhaps matches TRBD1 (6 bases). The ends were cut back, 5 bases at V and 1 base at J, with 12 bases in the middle. Germline-derived CDR1 and CDR2 are MNHEY and SMNVEV (reference sequence). The CDR3 contains 14 residues.

The chain couples TRBV29-1 to TRBJ1-1, with D hard to call. Deletions cut 5 bases from V and 4 bases from J, with 11 bases between. The CDR3 consists of 12 residues. Germline values: CDR1 SQVTM, CDR2 ANQGSEA. CDR3 amino acids: CSVSWGVTEAFF. DNA of the CDR3: TGCAGCGTTTCCTGGGGAGTCACTGAAGCTTTCTTT.

This clone was found a few times. The gene calls are TRBV6-2 or TRBV6-3 and TRBJ1-5, with D perhaps TRBD1 (6 bases). V shed 4 bases and J shed 6 bases, with 13 bases lying between them. The germline V gene encodes CDR1 MNHEY and CDR2 SVGEGT. The CDR3 length is 14 residues. In DNA, the CDR3 is TGTGCCAGCAGTTCTACAGGGTACGGTCAGCCCCAGCATTTT. It encodes CASSSTGYGQPQHF.

The CDR3 DNA reads as TGTGCCACCAGCACCGGGTTGCGGCAAGAGACCCAGTACTTC. Translating it yields CATSTGLRQETQYF. The genes are TRBV15 and TRBJ2-5; D gene ambiguous. Trimming stripped 4 bases from V and 2 bases from J, with 11 bases between. The CDR3 contains 14 residues. Germline-derived CDR1 and CDR2 are LNHNV and YYDKDF (reference sequence).

The chain combines TRBV11-2 with TRBJ1-1; 7 bases are a match to TRBD1. The J segment lost 3 bases and the V segment lost 5 bases, leaving 12 bases of the junction unmatched. Germline CDR1 and CDR2: SGHAT and FQNNGV. CDR3 length equals 16 residues. The CDR3 reads CASSQPLDRADTEAFF. CDR3 nucleotide sequence: TGTGCCAGCAGCCAACCCTTAGACAGGGCGGACACTGAAGCTTTCTTT.

The chain has TRBV29-1 and TRBJ2-3; perhaps TRBD2 as D (6 bases). The V and J ends lost 0 bases and 6 bases respectively, with 13 bases between them. Germline V gene lookup returns CDR1 SQVTM and CDR2 ANQGSEA. CDR3 length: 14 residues. As DNA, the CDR3 is TGCAGCGTTGAAGAGGGACTCGTCCGGGATACGCAGTATTTT. It is translated as CSVEEGLVRDTQYF.

There are a few counts of this clone. The V call is TRBV4-2, the J call TRBJ1-2; D gene ambiguous. Germline V gene data show CDR1 as LGHNA and CDR2 as YNFKEQ. V shed 0 bases and J shed 4 bases, with 12 bases lying between them. This CDR3 comprises 15 residues. Here the CDR3 DNA reads TGTGCCAGCAGCCAAGATGATCAAGCGTTCTATGGCTACACCTTC. Amino acid sequence: CASSQDDQAFYGYTF.

Concerning this clone itself: Other nucleotide sequences from this sample produce the same CDR3. The V call is TRBV7-2, the J call TRBJ1-1; no reliable D call. The CDR3 extends over 13 amino acids. Trimming shortened V by 1 base and J by 2 bases, and 5 bases separated the two germline ends. The germline V gene encodes CDR1 SGHTA and CDR2 FQGNSA. In DNA form, the CDR3 reads TGTGCCAGCAGCTTAGACAGTAACACTGAAGCTTTCTTT. Its protein is CASSLDSNTEAFF.

The chain has TRBV4-1 and TRBJ2-7; TRBD1 might be the D (6 bases). Germline CDR1 MGHRA, CDR2 YSYEKL. There are 13 residues in the CDR3. V dropped 0 bases and J dropped 4 bases, with 7 bases sitting between them. The CDR3 nucleotides read TGCGCCAGCAGCCAAGATAGGGGGTACGAGCAGTACGTC. Encoded protein: CASSQDRGYEQYV.

The rearrangement uses TRBV7-2 and TRBJ1-1; D is ambiguous. The CDR3 has 15 amino acids. Trimming removed 5 bases from V and 1 base from J, with 14 bases in between. Germline CDR1 SGHTA, CDR2 FQGNSA. The CDR3 here is CASSLWEGGNTEAFF. As DNA, the CDR3 is TGTGCCAGCAGCCTTTGGGAGGGAGGGAACACTGAAGCTTTCTTT.

This chain connects TRBV4-1 to TRBJ1-5, with D uncertain. Germline V gene data show CDR1 as MGHRA and CDR2 as YSYEKL. CDR3 size: 14 residues. V shed 4 bases and J shed 12 bases, with 19 bases lying between them. CDR3 sequence reads: CASSRTQTQEVQHF. In nucleotides, the CDR3 is TGCGCCAGCAGCCGAACCCAGACCCAGGAGGTCCAGCATTTT.

This clone was recorded once. V usage is TRBV5-1 and J usage is TRBJ1-2; 8 bases agree with TRBD1. CDR1 is SGHRS, CDR2 YFSETQ, per germline. There are 14 residues in the CDR3. The V segment lost 3 bases and the J segment 9 bases; nucleotides outside the gene matches: 10. The chain's CDR3 is CASSSGQGLGSYTF. DNA for the CDR3: TGCGCCAGCAGCTCCGGACAGGGATTAGGTAGCTACACCTTC.